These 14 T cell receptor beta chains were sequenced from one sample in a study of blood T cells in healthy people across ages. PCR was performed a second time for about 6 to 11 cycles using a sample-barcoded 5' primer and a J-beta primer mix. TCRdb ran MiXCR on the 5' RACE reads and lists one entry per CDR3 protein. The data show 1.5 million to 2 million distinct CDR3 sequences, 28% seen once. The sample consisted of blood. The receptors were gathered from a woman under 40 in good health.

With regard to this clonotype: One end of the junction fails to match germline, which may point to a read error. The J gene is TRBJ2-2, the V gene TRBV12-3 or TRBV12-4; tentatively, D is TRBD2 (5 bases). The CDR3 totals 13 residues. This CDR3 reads CASSRHGSGEQFF. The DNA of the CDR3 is TGTGCCAGCAGTCGGCATGGGTCCGGGGAGCAGTTTTTT.

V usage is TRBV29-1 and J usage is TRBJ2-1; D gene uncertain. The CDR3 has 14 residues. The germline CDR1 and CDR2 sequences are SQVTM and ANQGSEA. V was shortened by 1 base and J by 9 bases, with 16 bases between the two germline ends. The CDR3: CSVEVRLVSGEQFF. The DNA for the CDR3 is TGCAGCGTTGAAGTTCGTTTGGTCTCGGGTGAGCAGTTCTTC.

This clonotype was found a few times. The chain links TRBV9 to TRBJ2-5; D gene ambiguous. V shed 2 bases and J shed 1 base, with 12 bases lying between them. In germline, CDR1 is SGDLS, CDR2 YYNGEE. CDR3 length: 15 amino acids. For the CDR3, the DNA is TGTGCCAGCAGCGTTTCCTACGGGCGCCAAGAGACCCAGTACTTC. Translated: CASSVSYGRQETQYF.

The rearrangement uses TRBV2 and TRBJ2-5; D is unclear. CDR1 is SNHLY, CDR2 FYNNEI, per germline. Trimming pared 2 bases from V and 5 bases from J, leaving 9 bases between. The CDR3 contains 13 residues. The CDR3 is CASSELNGETQYF. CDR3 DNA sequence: TGTGCCAGCAGTGAACTAAATGGGGAGACCCAGTACTTC.

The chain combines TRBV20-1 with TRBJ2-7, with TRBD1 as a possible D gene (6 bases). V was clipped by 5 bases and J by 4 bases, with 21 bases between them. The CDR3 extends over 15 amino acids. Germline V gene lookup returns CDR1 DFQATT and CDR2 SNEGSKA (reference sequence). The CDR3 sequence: CSAYQIWGRPYEQYF. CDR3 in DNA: TGCAGTGCTTACCAAATTTGGGGGCGGCCTTACGAGCAGTACTTC.

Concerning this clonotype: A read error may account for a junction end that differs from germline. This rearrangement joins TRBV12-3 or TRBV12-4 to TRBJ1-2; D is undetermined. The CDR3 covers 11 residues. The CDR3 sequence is CASNLGSFYTF. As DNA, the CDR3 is TGTGCCAGCAATTTAGGGTCGTTCTACACCTTC.

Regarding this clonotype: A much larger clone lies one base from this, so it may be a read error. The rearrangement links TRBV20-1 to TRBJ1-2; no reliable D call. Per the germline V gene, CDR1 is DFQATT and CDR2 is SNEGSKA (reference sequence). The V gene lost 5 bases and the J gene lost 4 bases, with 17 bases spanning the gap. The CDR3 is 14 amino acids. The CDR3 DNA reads TGCAGTGCTTCAAGACCCGTATCAGGCTATGGCTACACCTTC. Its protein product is CSASRPVSGYGYTF.

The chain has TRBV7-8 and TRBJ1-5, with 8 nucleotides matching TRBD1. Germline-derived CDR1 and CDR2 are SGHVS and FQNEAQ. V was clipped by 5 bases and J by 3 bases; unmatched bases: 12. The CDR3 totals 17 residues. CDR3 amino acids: CASSLRQGMMINQPQHF. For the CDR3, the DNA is TGTGCCAGCAGCCTACGACAGGGGATGATGATCAATCAGCCCCAGCATTTT.

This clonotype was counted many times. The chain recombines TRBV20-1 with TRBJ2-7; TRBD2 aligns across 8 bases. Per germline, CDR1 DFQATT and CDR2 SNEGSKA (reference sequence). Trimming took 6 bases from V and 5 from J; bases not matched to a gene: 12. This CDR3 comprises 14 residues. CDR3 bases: TGCAGTGCAGGGCGGAGCGGGGGACCCAACGAGCAGTACTTC. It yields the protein CSAGRSGGPNEQYF.

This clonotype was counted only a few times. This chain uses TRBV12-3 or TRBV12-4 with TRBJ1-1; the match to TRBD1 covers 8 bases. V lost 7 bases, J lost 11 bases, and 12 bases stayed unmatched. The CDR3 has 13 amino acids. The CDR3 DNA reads TGTGCCAGCACTCTCGTTGACAGGGGTCTGGCTTTCTTT. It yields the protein CASTLVDRGLAFF.

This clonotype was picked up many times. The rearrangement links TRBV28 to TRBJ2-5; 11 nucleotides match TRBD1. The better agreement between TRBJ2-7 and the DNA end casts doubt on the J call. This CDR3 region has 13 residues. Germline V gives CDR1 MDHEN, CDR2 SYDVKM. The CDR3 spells CATGTGGLDEQYF. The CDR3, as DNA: TGTGCCACCGGGACAGGGGGTTTGGACGAGCAGTACTTC.

The DNA for the CDR3 is TGTGCCAGCAGTGAACGGCGGGGTGCTTCCTACGAGCAGTACTTC. This gives the protein CASSERRGASYEQYF. V is TRBV2 and J is TRBJ2-7, with D possibly matching TRBD2 (6 bases). Germline V gene data show CDR1 as SNHLY and CDR2 as FYNNEI. The CDR3 is 15 residues long. The V gene lost 2 bases and the J gene lost 1 base, with 12 bases spanning the gap.

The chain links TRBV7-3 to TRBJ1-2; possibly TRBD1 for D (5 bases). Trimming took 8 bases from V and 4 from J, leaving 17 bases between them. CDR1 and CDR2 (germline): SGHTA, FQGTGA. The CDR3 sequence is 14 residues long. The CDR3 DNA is TGTGCCAGCGGCCCTGGGGGGGTCTCCTATGGCTACACCTTC. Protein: CASGPGGVSYGYTF.

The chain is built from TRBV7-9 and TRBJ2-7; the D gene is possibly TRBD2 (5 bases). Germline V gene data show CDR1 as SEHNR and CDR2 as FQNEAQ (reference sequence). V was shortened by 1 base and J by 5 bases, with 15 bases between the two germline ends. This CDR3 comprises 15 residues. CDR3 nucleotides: TGTGCCAGCAGCTTAGATTCGGGGATGCGGAACGAGCAGTACTTC. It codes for CASSLDSGMRNEQYF.